The 17 T cell receptor beta chains listed next were all sequenced from one sample in a study of T cell responses to AZD1222 COVID-19 vaccine. Measured with immunoSEQ multiplex PCR; TCRdb has only the in-frame clones, and not every one. The sample lists roughly 140,000 clones, around 88% occurring once. The sequenced sample was peripheral blood, obtained on day 0 of AZD1222 vaccination. The origin of the receptors is an adult in good health.

The CDR3 DNA follows: TGTGCCAGCAGAGCCGGGACTAGCGGGGGCAATGAGCAGTTCTTC. Encoded protein: CASRAGTSGGNEQFF. This chain joins TRBV2 and TRBJ2-1; 14 nucleotides match TRBD2. Germline values: CDR1 SNHLY, CDR2 FYNNEI. Losses at the gene ends were 6 bases for V and 6 bases for J; bases not matched to a gene: 4. CDR3 length equals 15 residues.

This chain uses TRBV7-8 with TRBJ1-2; 7 bases map to TRBD1. This CDR3 is 13 amino acids long. The ends lost 5 bases at V and 8 bases at J; junction bases unmatched: 8. The germline V gene has CDR1 SGHVS and CDR2 FQNEAQ. CDR3 DNA: TGTGCCAGCAGCGAGACAGGGTTTGAAGGCTACACCTTC. This encodes CASSETGFEGYTF.

This chain joins TRBV29-1 and TRBJ1-2; no clear D gene. The CDR3 length is 10 residues. The germline V and J ends were trimmed by 3 bases and 6 bases, with 5 bases remaining between them. Germline loops: CDR1 SQVTM, CDR2 ANQGSEA. For the CDR3, the DNA is TGCAGCGTTGACGGAAATGGCTACACCTTC. Residues: CSVDGNGYTF.

V usage is TRBV6-5 and J usage is TRBJ1-2, with a tentative D call TRBD1 (6 bases). Trimming removed 8 bases from V and 8 bases from J, with 15 bases in between. The CDR3 sequence is 12 residues long. Germline lookup yields CDR1 MNHEY and CDR2 SVGAGI. For the CDR3, the DNA is TGTGCCAGCTTTTATCAGGGGTTAGGCTACACCTTC. Translated: CASFYQGLGYTF.

This clone was seen a single time. The chain has TRBV9 and TRBJ1-3; D possibly corresponds to TRBD1 (5 bases). CDR1 is SGDLS and CDR2 is YYNGEE in the germline V gene. This CDR3 is built from 14 residues. Trimming took 2 bases from V and 3 from J, leaving 9 bases between them. CDR3 protein: CASSVGTYGNTIYF. For the CDR3, the DNA is TGTGCCAGCAGCGTCGGGACTTATGGAAACACCATATATTTT.

In nucleotides, the CDR3 is TGTGCCAGCAGCCCCCGACAGGGGGATTCACCCCTCCACTTT. Residues: CASSPRQGDSPLHF. This chain uses TRBV5-4 with TRBJ1-6, with 9 bases identical to TRBD1. Germline V CDR1 and CDR2: SGHNT, YYREEE (reference sequence). The ends lost 4 bases at V and 8 bases at J; junction bases unmatched: 4. This CDR3 is 14 amino acids long.

The chain uses TRBV4-2 and TRBJ1-5; D might be TRBD1 (5 bases). V lost 8 bases, J lost 0 bases, and 11 bases lay in between. The CDR3 length is 14 residues. Germline CDR1 LGHNA, CDR2 YNFKEQ. The CDR3 loop is CASGPGFSNQPQHF. CDR3 coding DNA: TGTGCCAGCGGACCAGGGTTTAGCAATCAGCCCCAGCATTTT.

The rearrangement uses TRBV28 and TRBJ1-2; TRBD1 matches 9 bases. CDR1 MDHEN and CDR2 SYDVKM come from the germline V gene. The CDR3 covers 15 residues. With V trimmed by 5 bases and J by 4 bases, 8 bases remained unmatched. The CDR3 sequence: CASSRQRGQGYGYTF. CDR3 in DNA: TGTGCCAGCAGTAGACAAAGGGGACAGGGCTATGGCTACACCTTC.

V usage is TRBV4-1 and J usage is TRBJ2-7; 7 bases line up with TRBD2. The CDR3 contains 14 residues. Germline trimming cut 8 bases from V and 4 bases from J; bases unmatched to any gene: 11. Germline CDR1 reads MGHRA; CDR2 reads YSYEKL. The CDR3 DNA sequence: TGCGCCAGCCGTTTAGGGGAGCGGGGATACGAGCAGTACTTC. Its protein product is CASRLGERGYEQYF.

This clone has only a few counts. This same CDR3 is encoded by further DNA sequences in the sample. CDR3 sequence (DNA): TGTGCCAGCAGCTTGGGACAGAACACTGAAGCTTTCTTT. Protein: CASSLGQNTEAFF. The V gene is TRBV7-3, the J gene TRBJ1-1; TRBD1 might be the D (6 bases). Trimming stripped 3 bases from V and 1 base from J, with 6 bases between. Germline lookup yields CDR1 SGHTA and CDR2 FQGTGA. This CDR3 contains 13 residues.

This chain uses TRBV18 with TRBJ2-2, with no clear D. This CDR3 has 15 amino acids. V lost 3 bases and J lost 1, with 9 bases in between. Germline values: CDR1 KGHSH, CDR2 LQKENI. Here the CDR3 reads CASSPVPENTGELFF. CDR3 bases: TGTGCCAGCTCACCTGTTCCGGAGAACACCGGGGAGCTGTTTTTT.

The chain couples TRBV27 to TRBJ1-1; 8 bases align to TRBD1. Germline trimming cut 7 bases from V and 1 base from J; bases unmatched to any gene: 14. The V gene's germline CDR1 is MNHEY and CDR2 SMNVEV (reference sequence). The CDR3 spans 17 residues. CDR3 coding DNA: TGTGCCAGCACCTCTCGGACAGGGCCGTTATCGAACACTGAAGCTTTCTTT. This gives the protein CASTSRTGPLSNTEAFF.

V usage is TRBV7-3 and J usage is TRBJ2-1; 7 bases are shared with TRBD2. The CDR3 extends over 15 amino acids. Per the germline V gene, CDR1 is SGHTA and CDR2 is FQGTGA. The V and J ends lost 0 bases and 3 bases, in that order; junction bases with no gene match: 2. The CDR3 DNA sequence: TGTGCCAGCAGCTTAACTAGCGGGTTCTACAATGAGCAGTTCTTC. Protein: CASSLTSGFYNEQFF.

Only one count was recorded for this clone. The sample carries other DNA sequences with the same CDR3. DNA for the CDR3: TGTGCCAGCAGCGTAGTTGGAAGCTCCTACGAGCAGTACTTC. Protein product: CASSVVGSSYEQYF. The V gene is TRBV9, the J gene TRBJ2-7; D uncertain. V was trimmed by 0 bases and J by 0 bases, leaving 7 bases between them. This CDR3 spans 14 amino acids. Germline lookup yields CDR1 SGDLS and CDR2 YYNGEE.

The rearrangement joins TRBV6-5 to TRBJ1-1, with D unresolved. The V gene's germline CDR1 is MNHEY and CDR2 SVGAGI. The CDR3 runs to 13 residues. V was cut by 7 bases and J by 8 bases, with 17 bases left in between. The CDR3 bases are TGTGCCAGCAAAACGTCAGCGAACATGGAAGCTTTCTTT. Protein: CASKTSANMEAFF.

The rearrangement joins TRBV3-1 (or the pseudogene TRBV3-2) to TRBJ1-6; D remains ambiguous. The CDR3 covers 13 residues. The germline gives CDR1 LGHDT, CDR2 YNNKEL (reference sequence). Between the trimmed V and J ends, which lost 1 base and 7 bases, there was a span of 5 bases. DNA for the CDR3: TGTGCCAGCAGCCAAGCAGAGAATTCACCCCTCCACTTT. As protein: CASSQAENSPLHF.

The chain couples TRBV15 to TRBJ2-5, with D perhaps matching TRBD1 or TRBD2 (6 bases each). The CDR3 is made up of 14 amino acids. From germline, CDR1 is LNHNV and CDR2 YYDKDF (reference sequence). V gave up 0 bases and J gave up 5 bases, with 10 bases separating them. CDR3 DNA: TGTGCCACCAGCAGAGATTCGGGGGCCGAGACCCAGTACTTC. Translating it yields CATSRDSGAETQYF.